This TCR beta chain is drawn from a study of blood T cell repertoires in COVID-19. Study in general: PBMCs, B-cell-depleted T cells, or T cells provided the cDNA or gDNA that made up the material.

Authors' analysis steps: Reference gene primer amplification yielded estimated nucleated cell counts. TCRdb's table, derived via immunoSEQ multiplex PCR, lists solely in-frame clones and lacks some. The DNA was the basis for D and trimming; V, J and clone size are from that table. The profile covers over 35,000 clones, with roughly 92% appearing a single time and just under 9.5% taken by the ten largest. Germline V gives CDR1 LGHDT, CDR2 YNNKEL (reference sequence). The V gene end was trimmed by 4 bases and the J gene end by 0 bases; junction bases not matched to a gene: 2. This CDR3 spans 14 amino acids.

This chain uses TRBV3-1 (or the pseudogene TRBV3-2) with TRBJ1-1, with TRBD1 identical over 7 bases. The clonotype originates from a man between 45 and 60 years old with active COVID-19. Sequencing used peripheral blood. CDR3 residues: CASSLGTVNTEAFF. As DNA, the CDR3 is TGTGCCAGCAGCCTCGGGACAGTGAACACTGAAGCTTTCTTT.